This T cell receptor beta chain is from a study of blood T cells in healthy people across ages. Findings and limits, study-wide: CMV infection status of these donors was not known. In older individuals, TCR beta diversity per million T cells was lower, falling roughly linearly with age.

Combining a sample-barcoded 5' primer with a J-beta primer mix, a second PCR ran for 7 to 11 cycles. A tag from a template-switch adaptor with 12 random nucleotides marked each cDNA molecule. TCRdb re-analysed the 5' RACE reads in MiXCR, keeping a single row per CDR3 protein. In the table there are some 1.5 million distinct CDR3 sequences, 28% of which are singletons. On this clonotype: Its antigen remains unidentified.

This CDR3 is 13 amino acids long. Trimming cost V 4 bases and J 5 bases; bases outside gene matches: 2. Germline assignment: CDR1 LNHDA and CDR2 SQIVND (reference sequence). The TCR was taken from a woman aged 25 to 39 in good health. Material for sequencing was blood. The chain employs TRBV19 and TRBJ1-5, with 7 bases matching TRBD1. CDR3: CASSKGAHQPQHF. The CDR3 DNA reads TGTGCCAGTAGTAAGGGGGCCCATCAGCCCCAGCATTTT.